These T cell receptor beta chains were read from a single sample in a study of T cell responses to AZD1222 COVID-19 vaccine. The repertoire was sequenced with immunoSEQ multiplex PCR; TCRdb's copy has only in-frame clones and lacks some. The sample lists some 120,000 clones, roughly 92% occurring once. Specimen: peripheral blood, collected on day 0 of AZD1222 vaccination. Receptors originate from an adult in good health. CDR3s leave out the opening cysteine and the closing phenylalanine or tryptophan. Size is omitted from some rows. Given values are once, few, many or a class for expanded clones.

cdr3_length,clone_size,v_call,cdr3_aa
10,.,TRBV6-5,ASSPGSTEAF
14,.,TRBV21-1,ASSKGDRGTNYGYT
14,.,TRBV6-5,ASSSRMASSGNTIY
13,.,TRBV5-1,ASSSGQGRNYGYT
13,.,TRBV7-3,ASSSWTVNTGELF
14,.,TRBV3-1/TRBV3-2,ASSQETAATNEKLF
12,.,TRBV4-3,ASSQDRAGYEQY
12,.,TRBV6-5,ASRAPAATGELF
10,.,TRBV12-3/TRBV12-4,ASSRTGVGYT
11,.,TRBV4-3,ASSQDLDNEQF
13,.,TRBV5-1,ASSLGTGERQPQH
11,.,TRBV7-7,ASSFRGTGELF
10,once,TRBV10-1,ASSEFSREQF
13,.,TRBV19,ASTPIRTENQPQH
11,.,TRBV12-3/TRBV12-4,ASTPGTAYGYT
12,.,TRBV12-5,ASGLSSYTDTQY